These 11 T cell receptor beta chains were sequenced from one sample in a study of tumor-infiltrating lymphocytes in primary liver carcinoma. Constant-region priming of around 490 ng total RNA yielded TCR beta cDNA. TCR beta libraries came from three nested multiplex PCR rounds using slightly modified ARM-PCR. Both of the initial two PCR rounds ran for about 9 cycles and employed TRBV1-TRBV30 forward primers alongside a C-beta reverse primer. Using its own MiXCR run on the multiplex PCR reads, TCRdb lists one record per CDR3 protein. The sample comprises approximately 110,000 distinct CDR3 sequences, approximately 82% of which are singletons, and 15% to 20% rests with the top ten. DNA and RNA were both co-extracted from about 19-30 mg of bulk tissue that had not been sorted. The sequenced sample consisted of liver tumor tissue from sampling region 3. The subset denotes: tumor region T3, left-lateral pole. All receptors derive from a man aged 35 to 55 with primary liver carcinoma and hepatitis B virus infection.

In regard to this clonotype: Lacking the conserved final phenylalanine or tryptophan, this CDR3 likely reflects a read error. The limits of the CDR3 on the DNA are not certain, so only TCRdb's listed CDR3 is given. This chain uses TRBV6-6 with TRBJ1-5; TRBD1 was called by the table and not checked on the DNA. Inclusive of both ends, the CDR3 amounts to 14 amino acids. The germline CDR1 and CDR2 sequences are MNHNY and SVGAGI (reference sequence). The CDR3 sequence: CASIEGNGNQPQHV.

On this clonotype itself: Compared with germline, one end of the junction differs, possibly owing to a read error. V is TRBV28 and J is TRBJ2-2; a possible D gene is TRBD1 (6 bases). In germline, CDR1 is MDHEN, CDR2 SYDVKM. The CDR3 covers 16 residues. CDR3 loop: CASSPLLDSYTEELFF. The CDR3 coding sequence is TGTGCCAGCAGTCCTCTATTGGACAGTTACACCGAGGAGCTGTTTTTT.

This clonotype was counted once. The chain uses TRBV10-2 and TRBJ2-7; D uncertain. This CDR3 has 14 residues. Trimming left V 6 bases short and J 2 bases short, with 14 bases between. The germline V gene encodes CDR1 WSHSY and CDR2 SAAADI. The CDR3: CASRTAGDPYEQYF. In DNA form, the CDR3 reads TGCGCCAGCAGAACTGCAGGAGACCCCTACGAGCAGTACTTC.

The chain combines TRBV6-2 or TRBV6-3 with TRBJ2-1; D unresolved. Germline CDR1 MNHEY, CDR2 SVGEGT. Trimming left V 9 bases short and J 7 bases short, with 16 bases between. The CDR3 loop spans 13 amino acids. CDR3 nucleotides: TGTGCCAGAAGCCGGCCAGCGACTAATGAGCAGTTCTTC. It is translated as CARSRPATNEQFF.

This clonotype was seen once. The gene calls are TRBV10-3 and TRBJ1-3, with a possible D match to TRBD1 (6 bases). The ends were cut back, 9 bases at V and 4 bases at J, with 10 bases in the middle. The CDR3 has 12 residues. The germline V gene has CDR1 ENHRY and CDR2 SYGVKD. The CDR3 here is CAMRTEGNTIYF. The CDR3 bases are TGTGCCATGAGGACAGAGGGAAACACCATATATTTT.

This clonotype has just one count. Compared with germline, one end of the junction differs, possibly owing to a read error. The chain recombines TRBV6-6 with TRBJ2-1, with D perhaps matching TRBD1 (5 bases). Looked up from germline, CDR1 is MNHNY and CDR2 is SVGAGI (reference sequence). The CDR3 has 17 amino acids. The CDR3 region has the DNA TGTGCCAGCAGTTACTCGGTGGGGCAGGGCATATACAGTGAGCAGTTCTTC. Translated, it gives CASSYSVGQGIYSEQFF.

As to this clonotype: A junction boundary mismatches the germline segment, possibly from a read error. The rearrangement uses TRBV10-3 and TRBJ1-6; no clear D. CDR3 length equals 13 residues. Germline CDR1 ENHRY, CDR2 SYGVKD. CDR3 amino acids: CAINPWINSPIHF. As DNA, the CDR3 is TGTGCCATCAACCCATGGATTAATTCACCCATCCACTTT.

Remarks on this clonotype: The junction does not match germline at one end; this may be a read error. The genes are TRBV5-4 and TRBJ2-3; D might be TRBD1 or TRBD2, each matching 5 bases. Germline lookup yields CDR1 SGHNT and CDR2 YYREEE (reference sequence). The CDR3 runs to 15 residues. The CDR3 DNA is TGTGTCAGCAGCTTGCAAGTGGGGGAGACAGATACGCAGTATTTT. Translated: CVSSLQVGETDTQYF.

This chain uses TRBV29-1 with TRBJ1-1; D is possibly TRBD1 (5 bases). The germline V gene encodes CDR1 SQVTM and CDR2 ANQGSEA. The CDR3 sequence is 15 residues long. The CDR3 DNA is TGCCGTGTTGCCCCAGGGTGGGGGATGAATAATGAAGCTTTCTTT. This encodes CRVAPGWGMNNEAFF.

Turning to this clonotype: Its ends do not fully match the called genes, so a read error is possible. This sequence joins TRBV6-2 or TRBV6-3 and TRBJ2-5; D gene unclear. The CDR3 runs to 13 residues. The V gene's germline CDR1 is MNHEY and CDR2 SVGEGT. This CDR3 reads CASNWVRRETQYF. As DNA, the CDR3 is TGTGCCAGCAATTGGGTCCGAAGAGAGACCCAATACTTC.

On this clonotype: Likely a read error: the CDR3 ends without its conserved phenylalanine or tryptophan. The V and J genes are TRBV5-1 and TRBJ2-5; 7 positions match TRBD1. J was trimmed by 2 bases and V by 4 bases; bases with no gene match: 8. The CDR3 totals 15 residues. Germline V gives CDR1 SGHRS, CDR2 YFSETQ. Here the CDR3 DNA reads TGCGCCAGCAGCCAGACAGGGAGAGAACAAGAGACCCAGTACTCC. Residues: CASSQTGREQETQYS.